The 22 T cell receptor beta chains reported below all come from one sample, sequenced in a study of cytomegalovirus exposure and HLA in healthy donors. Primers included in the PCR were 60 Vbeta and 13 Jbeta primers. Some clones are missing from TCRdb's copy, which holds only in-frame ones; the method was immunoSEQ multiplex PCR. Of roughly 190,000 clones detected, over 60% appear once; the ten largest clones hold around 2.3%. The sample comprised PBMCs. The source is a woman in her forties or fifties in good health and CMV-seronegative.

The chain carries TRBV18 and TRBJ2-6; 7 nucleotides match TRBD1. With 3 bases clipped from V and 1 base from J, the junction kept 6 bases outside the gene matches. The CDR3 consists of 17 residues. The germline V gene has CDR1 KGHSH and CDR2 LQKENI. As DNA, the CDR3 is TGTGCCAGCTCACCGATAACAGGGGTTTCTGGGGCCAACGTCCTGACTTTC. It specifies CASSPITGVSGANVLTF.

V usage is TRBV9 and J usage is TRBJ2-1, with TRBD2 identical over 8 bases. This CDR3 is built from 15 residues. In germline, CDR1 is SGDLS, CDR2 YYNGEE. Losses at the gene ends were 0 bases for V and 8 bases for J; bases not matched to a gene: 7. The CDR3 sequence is CASSVGGGGQDEQFF. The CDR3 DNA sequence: TGTGCCAGCAGCGTAGGCGGCGGGGGGCAGGATGAGCAGTTCTTC.

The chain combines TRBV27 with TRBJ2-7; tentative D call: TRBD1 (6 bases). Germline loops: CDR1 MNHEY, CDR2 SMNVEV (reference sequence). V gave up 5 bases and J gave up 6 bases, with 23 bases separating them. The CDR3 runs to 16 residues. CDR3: CASSPYPPKQGTEQYF. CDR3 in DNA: TGTGCCAGCAGTCCGTATCCGCCGAAACAGGGAACCGAGCAGTACTTC.

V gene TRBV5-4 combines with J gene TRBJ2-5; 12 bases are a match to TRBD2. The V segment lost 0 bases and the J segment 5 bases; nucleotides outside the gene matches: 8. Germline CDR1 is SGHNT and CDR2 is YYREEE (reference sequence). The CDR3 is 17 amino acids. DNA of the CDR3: TGTGCCAGCAGCTTGGCCTTGACTAGCGGGAGTTGGGAGACCCAGTACTTC. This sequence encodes CASSLALTSGSWETQYF.

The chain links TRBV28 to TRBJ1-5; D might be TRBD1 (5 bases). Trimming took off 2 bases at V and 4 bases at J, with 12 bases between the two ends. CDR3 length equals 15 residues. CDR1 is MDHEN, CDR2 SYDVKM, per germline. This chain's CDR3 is CASSLGGSWNQPQHF. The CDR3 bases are TGTGCCAGCAGTTTAGGGGGGAGTTGGAATCAGCCCCAGCATTTT.

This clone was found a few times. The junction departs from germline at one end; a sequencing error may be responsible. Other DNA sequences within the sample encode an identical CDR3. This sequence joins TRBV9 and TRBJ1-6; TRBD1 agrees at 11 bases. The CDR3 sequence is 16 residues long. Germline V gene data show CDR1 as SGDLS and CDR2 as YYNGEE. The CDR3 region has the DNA TGTGCCAGCAGCCCCGGACAGGGGGCCTATAATTCCCCCCTCCACTTT. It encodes CASSPGQGAYNSPLHF.

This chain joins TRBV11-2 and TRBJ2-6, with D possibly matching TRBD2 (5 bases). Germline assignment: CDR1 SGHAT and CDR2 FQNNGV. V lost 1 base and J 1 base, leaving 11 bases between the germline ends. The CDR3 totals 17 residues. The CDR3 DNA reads TGTGCCAGCAGCTTAGTCGGGCGGACTTCTGGGGCCAACGTCCTGACTTTC. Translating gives CASSLVGRTSGANVLTF.

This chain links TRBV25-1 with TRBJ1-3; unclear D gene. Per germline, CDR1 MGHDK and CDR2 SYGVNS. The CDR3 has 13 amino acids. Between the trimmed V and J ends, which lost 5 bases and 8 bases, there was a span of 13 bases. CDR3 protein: CASSNSPLDTIYF. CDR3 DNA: TGTGCCAGCAGTAATAGCCCCTTAGACACCATATATTTT. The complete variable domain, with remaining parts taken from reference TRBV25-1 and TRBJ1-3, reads EADIYQTPRYLVIGTGKKITLECSQTMGHDKMYWYQQDPGMELHLIHYSYGVNSTEKGDLSSESTVSRIRTEHFPLTLESARPSHTSQYLCASSNSPLDTIYFGEGSWLTVV.

The CDR3: CASSEPPIVEQFF. CDR3 bases: TGCGCCAGCAGTGAGCCCCCAATTGTGGAGCAGTTCTTC. This chain connects TRBV10-2 to TRBJ2-1, with D hard to call. In germline, CDR1 is WSHSY, CDR2 SAAADI. V lost 2 bases and J lost 10, with 12 bases in between. The CDR3 totals 13 residues.

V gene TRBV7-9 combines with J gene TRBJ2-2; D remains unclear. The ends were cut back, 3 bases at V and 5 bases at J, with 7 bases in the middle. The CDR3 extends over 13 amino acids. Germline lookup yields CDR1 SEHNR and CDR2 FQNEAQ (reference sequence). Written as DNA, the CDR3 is TGTGCCAGCAGCTTTACCGAGACCGGGGAGCTGTTTTTT. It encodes CASSFTETGELFF.

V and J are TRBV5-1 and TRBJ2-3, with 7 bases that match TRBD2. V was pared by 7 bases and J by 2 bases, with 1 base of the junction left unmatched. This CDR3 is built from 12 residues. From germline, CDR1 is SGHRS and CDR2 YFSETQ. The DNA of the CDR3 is TGCGCCAGCCGGGGGGACACAGATACGCAGTATTTT. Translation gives CASRGDTDTQYF.

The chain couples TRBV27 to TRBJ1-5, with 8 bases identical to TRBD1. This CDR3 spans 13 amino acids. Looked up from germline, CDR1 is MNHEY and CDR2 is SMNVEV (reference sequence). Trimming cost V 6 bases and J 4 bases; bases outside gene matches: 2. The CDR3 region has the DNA TGTGCCAGCAGCTGGGACAGGAATCAGCCCCAGCATTTT. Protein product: CASSWDRNQPQHF.

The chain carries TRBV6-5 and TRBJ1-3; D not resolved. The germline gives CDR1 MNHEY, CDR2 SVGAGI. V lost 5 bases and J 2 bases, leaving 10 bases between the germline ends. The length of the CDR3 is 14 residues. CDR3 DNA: TGTGCCAGCAGTGCGGGTGGGACTGGAAACACCATATATTTT. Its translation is CASSAGGTGNTIYF.

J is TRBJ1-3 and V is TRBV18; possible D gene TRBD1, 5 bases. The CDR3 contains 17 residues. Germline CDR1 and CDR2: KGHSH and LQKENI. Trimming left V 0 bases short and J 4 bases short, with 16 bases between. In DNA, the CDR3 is TGTGCCAGCTCACCACCTGGGGCCAGCGTGTGGGGAAACACCATATATTTT. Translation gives CASSPPGASVWGNTIYF.

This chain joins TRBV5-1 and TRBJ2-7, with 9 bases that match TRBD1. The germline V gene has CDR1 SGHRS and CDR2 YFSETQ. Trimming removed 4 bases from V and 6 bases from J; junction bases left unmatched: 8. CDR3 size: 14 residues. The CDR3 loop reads CASSQGDRVCEQYF. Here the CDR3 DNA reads TGCGCCAGCAGCCAAGGGGACAGGGTATGCGAGCAGTACTTC.

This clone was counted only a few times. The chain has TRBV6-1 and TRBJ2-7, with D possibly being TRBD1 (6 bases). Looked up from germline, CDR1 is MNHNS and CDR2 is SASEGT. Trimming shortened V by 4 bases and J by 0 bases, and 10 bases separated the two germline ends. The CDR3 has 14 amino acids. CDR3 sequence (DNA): TGTGCCAGCAGTGGAAACAGGGTCTCCTACGAGCAGTACTTC. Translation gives CASSGNRVSYEQYF.

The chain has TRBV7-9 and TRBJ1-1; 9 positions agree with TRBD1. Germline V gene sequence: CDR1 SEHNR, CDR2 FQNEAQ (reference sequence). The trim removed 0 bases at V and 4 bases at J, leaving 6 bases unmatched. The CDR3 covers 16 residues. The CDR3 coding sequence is TGTGCCAGCAGCTTAGCTGGACAGGGGAGTGGCACTGAAGCTTTCTTT. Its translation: CASSLAGQGSGTEAFF.

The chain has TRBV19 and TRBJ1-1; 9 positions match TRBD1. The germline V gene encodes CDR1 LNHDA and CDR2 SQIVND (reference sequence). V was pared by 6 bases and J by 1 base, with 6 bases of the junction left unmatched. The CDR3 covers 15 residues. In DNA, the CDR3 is TGTGCCAGTAGGGGACAGGGACCTAAGAACACTGAAGCTTTCTTT. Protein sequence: CASRGQGPKNTEAFF.

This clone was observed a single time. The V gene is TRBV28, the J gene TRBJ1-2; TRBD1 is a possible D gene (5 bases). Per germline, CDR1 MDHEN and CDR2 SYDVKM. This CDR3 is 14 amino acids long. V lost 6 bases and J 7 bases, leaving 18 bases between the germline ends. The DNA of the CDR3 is TGTGCCAGCAGCTCGGAAGCAGGGCGTATTGGCTACACCTTC. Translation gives CASSSEAGRIGYTF.

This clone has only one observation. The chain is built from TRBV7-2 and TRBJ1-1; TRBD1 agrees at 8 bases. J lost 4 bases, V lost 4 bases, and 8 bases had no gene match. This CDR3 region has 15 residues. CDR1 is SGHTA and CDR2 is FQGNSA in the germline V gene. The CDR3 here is CASSYPTGVTTEAFF. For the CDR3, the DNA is TGTGCCAGCAGCTACCCGACAGGGGTTACCACTGAAGCTTTCTTT.

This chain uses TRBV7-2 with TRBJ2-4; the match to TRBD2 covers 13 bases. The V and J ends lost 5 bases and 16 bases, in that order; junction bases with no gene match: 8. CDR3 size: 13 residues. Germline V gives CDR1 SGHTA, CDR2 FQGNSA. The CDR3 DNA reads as TGTGCCAGCAGCCCCCGACTAGCGGGAGGTATCTACTTC. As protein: CASSPRLAGGIYF. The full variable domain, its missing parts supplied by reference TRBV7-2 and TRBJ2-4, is GAGVSQSPSNKVTEKGKDVELRCDPISGHTALYWYRQSLGQGLEFLIYFQGNSAPDKSGLPSDRFSAERTGGSVSTLTIQRTQQEDSAVYLCASSPRLAGGIYFGAGTRLSVL.

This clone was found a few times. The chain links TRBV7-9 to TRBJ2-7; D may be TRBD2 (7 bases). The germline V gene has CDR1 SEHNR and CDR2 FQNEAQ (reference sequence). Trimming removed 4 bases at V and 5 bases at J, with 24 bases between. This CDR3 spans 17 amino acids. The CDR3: CASSSNPRGQGRDEQYF. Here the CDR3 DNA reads TGTGCCAGCAGCTCCAACCCGCGGGGGCAGGGCAGGGACGAGCAGTACTTC.